Listed below are T cell receptor beta chains from one sample, sequenced in a study of graft-versus-host responses after intestinal transplantation. Some clones are missing from TCRdb's copy, which holds only in-frame ones; the method was immunoSEQ multiplex PCR. The profile shows about 19,000 clones, roughly 33% of them singletons. Source: alloreactive CD4+ T cells from a mixed lymphocyte reaction culture, taken before transplantation. These receptors all come from a human patient who was an organ donor for intestinal transplantation. Each CDR3 is given with its conserved first and last residue. The order of the fields is V gene, J gene, clone size, D gene, CDR3 protein, CDR3 DNA. The D gene is left open where the match is weak. A clone size is listed for some rows: how often the clone was seen (once, few, many), or a class if it is expanded.

V gene: TRBV5-6
J gene: TRBJ2-7
clone size: .
D gene: .
CDR3 protein: CASSLSWAVDEQYF
CDR3 DNA: TGTGCCAGCAGCTTGTCATGGGCGGTGGACGAGCAGTACTTC

V gene: TRBV7-9
J gene: TRBJ1-5
clone size: .
D gene: .
CDR3 protein: CASSSGTTQHF
CDR3 DNA: TGTGCCAGCAGCTCGGGTACGACCCAGCATTTT

V gene: TRBV6-5
J gene: TRBJ1-2
clone size: .
D gene: .
CDR3 protein: CASSYTPNYGYTF
CDR3 DNA: TGTGCCAGCAGTTATACACCTAACTATGGCTACACCTTC

V gene: TRBV15
J gene: TRBJ2-7
clone size: .
D gene: .
CDR3 protein: CATSRGGEQYF
CDR3 DNA: TGTGCCACCAGCAGAGGGGGCGAGCAGTACTTC

V gene: TRBV6-1
J gene: TRBJ2-2
clone size: .
D gene: TRBD2
CDR3 protein: CASSGLAGYTGELFF
CDR3 DNA: TGTGCCAGCAGCGGACTAGCGGGGTACACCGGGGAGCTGTTTTTT

V gene: TRBV6-6
J gene: TRBJ1-2
clone size: medium-sized
D gene: .
CDR3 protein: CASTTDSYGYTF
CDR3 DNA: TGTGCCAGCACTACCGACAGCTATGGCTACACCTTC

V gene: TRBV7-8
J gene: TRBJ2-3
clone size: .
D gene: .
CDR3 protein: CASSSVSSTDTQYF
CDR3 DNA: TGTGCCAGCAGCTCCGTAAGTTCCACAGATACGCAGTATTTT

V gene: TRBV25-1
J gene: TRBJ2-6
clone size: .
D gene: .
CDR3 protein: CASRQTNVLTF
CDR3 DNA: TGTGCCAGCAGGCAGACCAACGTCCTGACTTTC

V gene: TRBV6-5
J gene: TRBJ1-2
clone size: .
D gene: .
CDR3 protein: CASSRDGSNYGYTF
CDR3 DNA: TGTGCCAGCAGTCGTGACGGTTCTAACTATGGCTACACCTTC

V gene: TRBV6-6
J gene: TRBJ1-1
clone size: .
D gene: .
CDR3 protein: CASSWTGNTEAFF
CDR3 DNA: TGTGCCAGCAGTTGGACGGGGAACACTGAAGCTTTCTTT

V gene: TRBV28
J gene: TRBJ1-5
clone size: few
D gene: .
CDR3 protein: CASSSYRWGDQPQHF
CDR3 DNA: TGTGCCAGCAGTTCATATCGGTGGGGCGATCAGCCCCAGCATTTT

V gene: TRBV6-6
J gene: TRBJ2-7
clone size: few
D gene: .
CDR3 protein: CASSYSSSYEQYF
CDR3 DNA: TGTGCCAGCAGTTACTCGAGCAGCTACGAGCAGTACTTC

V gene: TRBV28
J gene: TRBJ2-7
clone size: medium-sized
D gene: .
CDR3 protein: CASSPGVERSYEQYF
CDR3 DNA: TGTGCCAGTTCTCCCGGGGTCGAGCGGTCCTACGAGCAGTACTTC

V gene: TRBV7-7
J gene: TRBJ2-3
clone size: .
D gene: TRBD1
CDR3 protein: CASSPGQATDTQYF
CDR3 DNA: TGTGCTAGCAGCCCGGGACAGGCGACAGATACGCAGTATTTT

V gene: TRBV7-9
J gene: TRBJ2-2
clone size: few
D gene: TRBD1
CDR3 protein: CASSSRGQANTGELFF
CDR3 DNA: TGTGCCAGCAGCTCGCGGGGACAGGCGAACACCGGGGAGCTGTTTTTT

V gene: TRBV7-9
J gene: TRBJ1-2
clone size: few
D gene: TRBD1
CDR3 protein: CATKGGSATGGYYGYTF
CDR3 DNA: TGTGCCACCAAAGGGGGTTCTGCGACAGGGGGCTACTATGGCTACACCTTC

V gene: TRBV28
J gene: TRBJ2-5
clone size: .
D gene: TRBD1
CDR3 protein: CASSRDRGETQYF
CDR3 DNA: TGTGCCAGCAGCCGGGACAGGGGAGAGACCCAGTACTTC

V gene: TRBV10-2
J gene: TRBJ2-1
clone size: .
D gene: .
CDR3 protein: CASIGQKNNEQFF
CDR3 DNA: TGCGCCAGCATAGGACAGAAAAACAATGAGCAGTTCTTC

V gene: TRBV6-1
J gene: TRBJ2-7
clone size: .
D gene: .
CDR3 protein: CATSGVTTYEQYF
CDR3 DNA: TGTGCCACCTCAGGGGTCACCACCTACGAGCAGTACTTC

V gene: TRBV6-5
J gene: TRBJ2-5
clone size: few
D gene: .
CDR3 protein: CASRKLGRWETQYF
CDR3 DNA: TGTGCCAGCAGAAAACTGGGGAGGTGGGAGACCCAGTACTTC

V gene: TRBV7-9
J gene: TRBJ1-2
clone size: few
D gene: TRBD1
CDR3 protein: CASGQGLNYGYTF
CDR3 DNA: TGTGCCAGTGGACAGGGCCTGAACTATGGCTACACCTTC

V gene: TRBV7-2
J gene: TRBJ1-1
clone size: .
D gene: .
CDR3 protein: CASSLVSGLNTEAFF
CDR3 DNA: TGTGCCAGCAGCTTAGTCTCGGGCTTGAACACTGAAGCTTTCTTT

V gene: TRBV4-2
J gene: TRBJ2-7
clone size: .
D gene: TRBD2
CDR3 protein: CASSGREGLNEQYF
CDR3 DNA: TGTGCCAGCAGTGGGAGGGAGGGCCTGAACGAGCAGTACTTC

V gene: TRBV7-9
J gene: TRBJ2-7
clone size: .
D gene: .
CDR3 protein: CASSLAGLGPDEQYF
CDR3 DNA: TGTGCCAGCAGCTTAGCGGGCTTAGGTCCCGACGAGCAGTACTTC

V gene: TRBV6-4
J gene: TRBJ2-7
clone size: .
D gene: .
CDR3 protein: CATPPGEQYF
CDR3 DNA: TGTGCCACCCCCCCGGGCGAGCAGTACTTC

V gene: TRBV4-3
J gene: TRBJ2-1
clone size: .
D gene: TRBD2
CDR3 protein: CASSQVLGIIAGEQFF
CDR3 DNA: TGCGCCAGCAGCCAAGTGTTGGGAATAATAGCGGGGGAGCAGTTCTTC

V gene: TRBV28
J gene: TRBJ2-2
clone size: .
D gene: .
CDR3 protein: CASSQVLPGELFF
CDR3 DNA: TGTGCCAGCAGCCAGGTCCTCCCCGGGGAGCTGTTTTTT

V gene: TRBV6-1
J gene: TRBJ2-5
clone size: few
D gene: TRBD1
CDR3 protein: CASRATGSETQYF
CDR3 DNA: TGTGCCAGCAGAGCGACAGGGTCAGAGACCCAGTACTTC